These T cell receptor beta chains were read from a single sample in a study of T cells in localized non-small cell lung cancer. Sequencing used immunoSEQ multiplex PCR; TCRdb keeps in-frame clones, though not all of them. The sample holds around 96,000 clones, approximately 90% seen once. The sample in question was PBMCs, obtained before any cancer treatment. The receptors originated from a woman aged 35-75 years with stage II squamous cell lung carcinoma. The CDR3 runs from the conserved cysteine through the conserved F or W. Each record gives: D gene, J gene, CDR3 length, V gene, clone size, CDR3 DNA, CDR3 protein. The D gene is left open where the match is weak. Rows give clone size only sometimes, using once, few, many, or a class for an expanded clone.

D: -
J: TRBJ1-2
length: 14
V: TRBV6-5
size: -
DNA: TGTGCCAGCAGCGCAGGGGCGACGGTCTATGGCTACACCTTC
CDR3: CASSAGATVYGYTF

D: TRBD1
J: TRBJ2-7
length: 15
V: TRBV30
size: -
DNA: TGTGCCTGGAGTTCCAGGGGGCGCCGGACCAAGGAACAGTACTTC
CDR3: CAWSSRGRRTKEQYF

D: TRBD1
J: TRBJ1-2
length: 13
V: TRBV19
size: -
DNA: TGTGCCAGTAGCCAGGGGGGAGTCTATGGCTACACCTTC
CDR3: CASSQGGVYGYTF

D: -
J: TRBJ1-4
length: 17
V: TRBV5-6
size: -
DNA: TGTGCCAGCAGCTTGGTTGGAGGGAAGGGGTCTAATGAAAAACTGTTTTTT
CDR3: CASSLVGGKGSNEKLFF

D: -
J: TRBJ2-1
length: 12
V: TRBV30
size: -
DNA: TGTGCCTGGACGAGGGGCATGGGGGAGCAGTTCTTC
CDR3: CAWTRGMGEQFF

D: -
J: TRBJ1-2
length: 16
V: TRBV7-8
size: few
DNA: TGTGCCAGCAGCCCTATTATTGGCGGAGCCTTCTATGGCTACACCTTC
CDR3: CASSPIIGGAFYGYTF

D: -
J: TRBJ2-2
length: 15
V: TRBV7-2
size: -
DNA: TGTGCCAGCAGCTTGGCAGTTTCATTTACCGGGGAGCTGTTTTTT
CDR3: CASSLAVSFTGELFF

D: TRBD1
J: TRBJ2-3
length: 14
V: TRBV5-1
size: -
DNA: TGCGCCAGCAGCGAGGACAGGGCCACAGATACGCAGTATTTT
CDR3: CASSEDRATDTQYF

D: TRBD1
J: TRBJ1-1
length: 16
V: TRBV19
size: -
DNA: TGTGCCAGTAGTATGGGGACAGGGGTTTTAAGGACCGAAGCTTTCTTT
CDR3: CASSMGTGVLRTEAFF

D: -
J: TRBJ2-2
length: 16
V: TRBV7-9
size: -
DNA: TGTGCCAGCAGCTTTGCGACAAAAATCATCACCGGGGAGCTGTTTTTT
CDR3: CASSFATKIITGELFF

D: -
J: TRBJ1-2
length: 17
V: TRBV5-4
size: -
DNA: TGTGCCAGCAGCTTTGGTGAGATACAGGGTTCGGTATATGGCTACACCTTC
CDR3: CASSFGEIQGSVYGYTF

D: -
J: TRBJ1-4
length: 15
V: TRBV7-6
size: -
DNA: TGTGCCAGCAGCCGCCGGGGAGATACTAATGAAAAACTGTTTTTT
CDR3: CASSRRGDTNEKLFF

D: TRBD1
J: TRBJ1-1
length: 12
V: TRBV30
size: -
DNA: TGTGCCGGCGACAGGGTTGGAGTGAGAGCTTTCTTT
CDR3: CAGDRVGVRAFF

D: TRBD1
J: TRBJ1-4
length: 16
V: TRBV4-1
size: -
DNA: TGCGCCAGCAGCCGTAACACAGGGGGCGAGAGTGAAAAACTGTTTTTT
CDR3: CASSRNTGGESEKLFF

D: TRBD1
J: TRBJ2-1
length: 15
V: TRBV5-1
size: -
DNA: TGCGCCAGCAGCTATCGACAGGGGGCCTACAATGAGCAGTTCTTC
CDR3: CASSYRQGAYNEQFF

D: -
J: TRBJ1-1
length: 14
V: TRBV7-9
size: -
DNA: TGTGCCAGCAGCCTAACGGACAGGAACACTGAAGCTTTCTTT
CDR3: CASSLTDRNTEAFF

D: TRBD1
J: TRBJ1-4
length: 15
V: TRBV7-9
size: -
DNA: TGTGCCAGCAGCTTAGTTACAGGGGGCGGTGAAAAACTGTTTTTT
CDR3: CASSLVTGGGEKLFF

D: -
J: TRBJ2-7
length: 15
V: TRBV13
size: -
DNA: TGTGCCAGCAGCCGTCGGACAGAGTTCTCCTACGAGCAGTACTTC
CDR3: CASSRRTEFSYEQYF

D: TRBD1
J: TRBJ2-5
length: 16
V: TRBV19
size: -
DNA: TGTGCCAGTAGTATATCCGGGACAGGGGCTGCGAAGACCCAGTACTTC
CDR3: CASSISGTGAAKTQYF

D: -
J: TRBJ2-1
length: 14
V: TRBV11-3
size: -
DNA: TGTGCCAGCAGCCCCAAACGGACAGTCAATGAGCAGTTCTTC
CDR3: CASSPKRTVNEQFF

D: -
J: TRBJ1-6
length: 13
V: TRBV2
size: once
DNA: TGTGCCAGCAAGGGGGGCGGTGGTTCACCCCTCCACTTT
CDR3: CASKGGGGSPLHF

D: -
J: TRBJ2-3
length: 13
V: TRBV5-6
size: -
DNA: TGTGCCAGCAGCTTGAGCCTTTCAGATACGCAGTATTTT
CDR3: CASSLSLSDTQYF

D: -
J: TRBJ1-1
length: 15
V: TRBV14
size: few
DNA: TGTGCCAGCAGCCAAGGCTCCCTCCGGGCCGCTGAAGCTTTCTTT
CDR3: CASSQGSLRAAEAFF

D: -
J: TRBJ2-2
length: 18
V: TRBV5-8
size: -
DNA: TGTGCCAGCAGCTTTGGGACCTTTCCGACCCTTTACACCGGGGAGCTGTTTTTT
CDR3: CASSFGTFPTLYTGELFF

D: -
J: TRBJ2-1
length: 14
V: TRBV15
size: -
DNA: TGTGCCACCAGCGGCTGGCCGAACAACGATGAGCAGTTCTTC
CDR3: CATSGWPNNDEQFF

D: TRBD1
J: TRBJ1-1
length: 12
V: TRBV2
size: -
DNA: TGTGCCAGCCAGACAGGGCGCACTGAAGCTTTCTTT
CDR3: CASQTGRTEAFF

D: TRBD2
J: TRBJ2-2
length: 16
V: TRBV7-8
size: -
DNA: TGTGCCAGCAGCTCAAGCGGGACTCATGGAACCGGGGAGCTGTTTTTT
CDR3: CASSSSGTHGTGELFF

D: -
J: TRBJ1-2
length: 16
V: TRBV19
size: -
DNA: TGTGCCAGCCGAAGGGGAAGGACCGCAGCTAACTATGGCTACACCTTC
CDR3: CASRRGRTAANYGYTF

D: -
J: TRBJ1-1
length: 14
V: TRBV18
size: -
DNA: TGTGCCAGCTCACCGCTGGGGCATAACACTGAAGCTTTCTTT
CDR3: CASSPLGHNTEAFF

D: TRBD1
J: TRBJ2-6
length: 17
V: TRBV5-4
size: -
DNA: TGTGCCAGCAGCAGAGGACAGGGAAATTCTGGGGCCAACGTCCTGACTTTC
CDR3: CASSRGQGNSGANVLTF

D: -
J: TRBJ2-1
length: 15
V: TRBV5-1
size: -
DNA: TGCGCCAGCAGCTCAGGGGTGGGGGAATACAATGAGCAGTTCTTC
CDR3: CASSSGVGEYNEQFF

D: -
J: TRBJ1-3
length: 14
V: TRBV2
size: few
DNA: TGTGCCAGCAGGGCAGGGAACGCTGGAAACACCATATATTTT
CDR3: CASRAGNAGNTIYF

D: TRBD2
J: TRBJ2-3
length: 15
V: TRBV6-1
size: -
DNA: TGTGCCAGCGGTCAGTTAGCGGGAAACACAGATACGCAGTATTTT
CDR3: CASGQLAGNTDTQYF